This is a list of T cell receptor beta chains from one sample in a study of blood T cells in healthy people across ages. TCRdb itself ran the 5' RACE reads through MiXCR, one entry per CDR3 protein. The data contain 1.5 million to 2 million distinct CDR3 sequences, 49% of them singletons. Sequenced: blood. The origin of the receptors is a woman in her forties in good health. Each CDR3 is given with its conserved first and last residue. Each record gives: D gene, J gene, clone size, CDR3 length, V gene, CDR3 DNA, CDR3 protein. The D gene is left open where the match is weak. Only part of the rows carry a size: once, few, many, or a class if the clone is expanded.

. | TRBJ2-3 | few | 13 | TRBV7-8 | TGTGCCAGCAGCCGCAGGGGGGCAGATACGCAGTATTTT | CASSRRGADTQYF
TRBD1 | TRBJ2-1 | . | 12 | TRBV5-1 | TGCGCCAGCAGCCAGGGGGCGCATGAGCAGTTCTTC | CASSQGAHEQFF
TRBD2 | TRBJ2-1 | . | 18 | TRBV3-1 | TGTGCCAGCAGCCAAGACCATGGACTAGCGGGGGGGCCGGTTGAGCAGTTCTTC | CASSQDHGLAGGPVEQFF
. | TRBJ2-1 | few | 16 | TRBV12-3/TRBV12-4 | TGTGCCAGCAGTTTAGCACCACTAAGCTCCTACAATGAGCAGTTCTTC | CASSLAPLSSYNEQFF
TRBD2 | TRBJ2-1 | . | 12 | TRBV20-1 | TGCAGTGCCACCCGGGGGGGCTATGAGCAGTTCTTC | CSATRGGYEQFF
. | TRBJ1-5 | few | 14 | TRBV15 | TGTGCCACCAGCAGAGATGGGGGCGGGCAGCCCCAGCATTTT | CATSRDGGGQPQHF
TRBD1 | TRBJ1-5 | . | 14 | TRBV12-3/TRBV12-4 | TGTGCCAGCAGAACAGGACAGGTGGGTCAGCCCCAGCATTTT | CASRTGQVGQPQHF
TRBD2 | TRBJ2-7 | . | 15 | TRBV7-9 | TGTGCCAGCAGCTGCCTAGCGGGACATAAATACGAGCAGTACTTC | CASSCLAGHKYEQYF
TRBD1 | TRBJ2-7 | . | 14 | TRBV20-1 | TGCAGTGCTAGAGATCTGACAGGGATTTACGAGCAGTACTTC | CSARDLTGIYEQYF
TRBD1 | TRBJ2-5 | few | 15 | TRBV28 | TGTGCCAGCCTCCCACCGGACAGGGGCTGGGAGACCCAGTACTTC | CASLPPDRGWETQYF
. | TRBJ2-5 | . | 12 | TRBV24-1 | TGTGCCACTGCGCTGGGAGCGGAGACCCAGTACTTC | CATALGAETQYF
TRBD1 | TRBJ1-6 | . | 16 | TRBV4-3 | TGCGCCAGCAGCCAAGAAGGCGTAGGGGGCTTTTCACCCCTCCACTTT | CASSQEGVGGFSPLHF
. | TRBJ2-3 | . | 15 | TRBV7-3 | TGTGCCCGCAGCTTACCTTTTTCAGGGACAGATACGCAGTATTTT | CARSLPFSGTDTQYF
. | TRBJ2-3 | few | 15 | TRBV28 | TGTGCCAGCAGTAGGGCGTCCCCCAGCACAGATACGCAGTATTTT | CASSRASPSTDTQYF
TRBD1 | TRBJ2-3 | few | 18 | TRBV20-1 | TGCAGTGCTTTACATATTGTAACAGGGGGCCTTAGCACAGATACGCAGTATTTT | CSALHIVTGGLSTDTQYF
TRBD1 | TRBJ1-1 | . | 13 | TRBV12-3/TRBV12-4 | TGTGCCAGCGACAGGGACCAGAACACTGAAGCTTTCTTT | CASDRDQNTEAFF
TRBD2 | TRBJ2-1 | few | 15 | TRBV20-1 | TGCAGTGCTAGTAGTCCGGGAGGGTTCTACAATGAGCAGTTCTTC | CSASSPGGFYNEQFF
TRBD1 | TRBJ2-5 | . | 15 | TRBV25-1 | TGTGCCAGCAGTTGGGGACAGGGGTTGGGGGAGACCCAGTACTTC | CASSWGQGLGETQYF
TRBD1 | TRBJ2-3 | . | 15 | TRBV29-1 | TGCAGCGTGCCAAGATCGACAGGGGTAGCCGATACGCAGTATTTT | CSVPRSTGVADTQYF
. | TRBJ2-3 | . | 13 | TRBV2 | TGTGCCAGCAAAGTGGGGGGCACAGATACGCAGTATTTT | CASKVGGTDTQYF
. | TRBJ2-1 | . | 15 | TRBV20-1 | TGCAGTGCTAGGTCGACTAAAGGCTCCTACAATGAGCAGTTCTTC | CSARSTKGSYNEQFF
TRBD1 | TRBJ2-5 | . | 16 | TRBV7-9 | TGTGCCAGCAGCCCAAGAGGACAGGGGTCCCAAGAGACCCAGTACTTC | CASSPRGQGSQETQYF
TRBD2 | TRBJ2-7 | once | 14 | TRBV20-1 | TGCAGTGCTAGCCGACTAGCGGGGGGGCAAGAGCAGTACTTC | CSASRLAGGQEQYF
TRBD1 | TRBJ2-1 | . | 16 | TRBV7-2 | TGTGCCAGCAGCTTAGCTGTAGGGACAGGGGGCGATGAGCAGTTCTTC | CASSLAVGTGGDEQFF
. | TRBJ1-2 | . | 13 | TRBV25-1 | TGTGCCAGCAGTGATACAGGAGGGCGAGGCTACACCTTC | CASSDTGGRGYTF
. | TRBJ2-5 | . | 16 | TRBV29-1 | TGCAGCGCTGTGAATATAAAACTGCAGTTACAAGAGACCCAGTACTTC | CSAVNIKLQLQETQYF
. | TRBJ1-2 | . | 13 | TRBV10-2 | TGCGCCAGCAGACAGGGCGAGGACTATGGCTACACCTTC | CASRQGEDYGYTF
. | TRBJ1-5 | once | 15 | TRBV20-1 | TGCAGTGCCCTTGACCGGCGCAGCCCCAATCAGCCCCAGCATTTT | CSALDRRSPNQPQHF
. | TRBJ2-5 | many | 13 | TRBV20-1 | TGCAGTGCTAGCCATAGGAACCAAGAGACCCAGTACTTC | CSASHRNQETQYF
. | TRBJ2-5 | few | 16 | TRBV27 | TGTGCCAGCAGTTTTTGGCGGGGTGGGTTTCAAGAGACCCAGTACTTC | CASSFWRGGFQETQYF
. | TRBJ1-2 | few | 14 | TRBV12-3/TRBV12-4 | TGTGCCAGCAACCTACAGGTCTCGCGAGCTGGCTACACCTTC | CASNLQVSRAGYTF
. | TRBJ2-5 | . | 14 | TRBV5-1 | TGCGCCAGCGGAACCTCGACTTTCCAAGAGACCCAGTACTTC | CASGTSTFQETQYF
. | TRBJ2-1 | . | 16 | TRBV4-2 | TGTGCCAGCAGCCAAGATGAACGGGGAGGTTACAATGAGCAGTTCTTC | CASSQDERGGYNEQFF
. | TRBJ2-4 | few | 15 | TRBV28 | TGTGCCAGCAGTTTGGCAGCCCGGGATTGGGACATTCAGTACTTC | CASSLAARDWDIQYF
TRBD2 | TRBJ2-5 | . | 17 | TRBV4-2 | TGTGCCAGCAGCCAAGAGACTAGCGGGGGCCCCGAGGAGACCCAGTACTTC | CASSQETSGGPEETQYF
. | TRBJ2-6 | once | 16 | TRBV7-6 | TGTGCCAGCAGCGTGGACAAAGCCTCTGGGGCCAACGTCCTGACTTTC | CASSVDKASGANVLTF
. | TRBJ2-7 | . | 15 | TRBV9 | TGCGCCAGCAGCGTAGGACCAGGGGCGGGCTACGAGCAGTACTTC | CASSVGPGAGYEQYF
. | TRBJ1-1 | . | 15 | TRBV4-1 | TGCGCCAGCAGCCAAGATAAGGTTAAGGTCGCTGAAGCTTTCTTT | CASSQDKVKVAEAFF
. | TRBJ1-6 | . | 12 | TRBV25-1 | TGTGCCAGCACCCAGAGGGAGGGCCTCCTCCACTTT | CASTQREGLLHF
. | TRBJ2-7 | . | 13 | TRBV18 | TGTGCCAGCTCACCCCCTCTGGCATTCGAGCAGTACTTC | CASSPPLAFEQYF
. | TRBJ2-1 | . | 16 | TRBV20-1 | TGCAGTGCTACCCCAGGGGCGCTTTCCTCCTACAATGAGCAGTTCTTC | CSATPGALSSYNEQFF
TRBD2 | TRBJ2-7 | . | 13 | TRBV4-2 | TGTGCCAGCAGCCAATCCGCCGGGGGGGAGCAGTACTTC | CASSQSAGGEQYF
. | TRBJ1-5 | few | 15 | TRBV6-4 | TGTGCCAGCAGTGGTCGAAAGGGAAGCAATCAGCCCCAGCATTTT | CASSGRKGSNQPQHF
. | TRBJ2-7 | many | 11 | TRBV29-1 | TGCAGCGTTGAACGGAACTACGAGCAGTACTTC | CSVERNYEQYF
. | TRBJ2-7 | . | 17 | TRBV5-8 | TGTGCCAGCACCTTACCCCTGCCCGACAGGCTCTCCTACGAGCAGTACTTC | CASTLPLPDRLSYEQYF
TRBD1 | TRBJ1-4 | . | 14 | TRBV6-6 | TGTGCCAGCAGCCGGAAGACAGGGGAAGAAAAACTGTTTTTT | CASSRKTGEEKLFF
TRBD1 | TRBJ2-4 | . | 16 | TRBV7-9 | TGTGCCAGCAGCTTAGGAACAGGGGACCCAAGAGGAGAGCAGTACTTC | CASSLGTGDPRGEQYF
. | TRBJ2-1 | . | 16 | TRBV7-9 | TGTGCCAGCAGCCCACGCTTTGGAGGGCACTCCAATGAGCAGTTCTTC | CASSPRFGGHSNEQFF
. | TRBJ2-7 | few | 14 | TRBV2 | TGTGCCAGCAGTAGTAACAGAATCTCCTACGAGCAGTACTTC | CASSSNRISYEQYF
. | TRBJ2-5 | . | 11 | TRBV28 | TGTGCCCTAGGACCTCAAGAGACCCAGTACTTC | CALGPQETQYF
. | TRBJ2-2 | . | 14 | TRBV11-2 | TGTGCCAGCAAGTTGGGGCGGAACACCGGGGAGCTGTTTTTT | CASKLGRNTGELFF
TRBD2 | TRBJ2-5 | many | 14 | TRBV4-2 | TGTGCCAGCAGCCAGGCGGGGGGGCTTGAGACCCAGTACTTC | CASSQAGGLETQYF
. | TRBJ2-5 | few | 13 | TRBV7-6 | TGTGCCAGCAGCTTTAGCGAGTCGGAGACCCAGTACTTC | CASSFSESETQYF
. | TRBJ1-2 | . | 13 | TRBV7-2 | TGTGCCAGCAGCTTAGCACAGTATTATGGCTACACCTTC | CASSLAQYYGYTF
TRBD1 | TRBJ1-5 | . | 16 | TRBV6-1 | TGTGCCAGCATTGACAGGGGTGGGGTGAGCAATCAGCCCCAGCATTTT | CASIDRGGVSNQPQHF
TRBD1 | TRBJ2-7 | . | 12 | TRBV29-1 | TGCAGTGGGCAGGGGGACTCCTACGAGCAGTACTTC | CSGQGDSYEQYF